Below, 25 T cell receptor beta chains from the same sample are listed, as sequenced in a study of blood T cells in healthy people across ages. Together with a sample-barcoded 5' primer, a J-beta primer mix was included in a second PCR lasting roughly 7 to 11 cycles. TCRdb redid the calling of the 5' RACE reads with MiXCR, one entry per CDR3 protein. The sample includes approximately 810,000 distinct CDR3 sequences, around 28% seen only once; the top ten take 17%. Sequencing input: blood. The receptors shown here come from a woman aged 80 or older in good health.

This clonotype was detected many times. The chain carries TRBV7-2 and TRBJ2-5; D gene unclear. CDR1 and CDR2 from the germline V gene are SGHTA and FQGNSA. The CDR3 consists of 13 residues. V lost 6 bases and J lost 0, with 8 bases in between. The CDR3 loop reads CASSYYDQETQYF. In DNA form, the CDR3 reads TGTGCCAGCAGTTACTACGACCAAGAGACCCAGTACTTC.

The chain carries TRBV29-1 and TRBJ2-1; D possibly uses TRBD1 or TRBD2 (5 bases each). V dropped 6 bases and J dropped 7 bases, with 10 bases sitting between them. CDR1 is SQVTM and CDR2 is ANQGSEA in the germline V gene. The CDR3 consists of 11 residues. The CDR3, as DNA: TGCAGCGTGGGACCAAAGAATGAGCAGTTCTTC. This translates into CSVGPKNEQFF.

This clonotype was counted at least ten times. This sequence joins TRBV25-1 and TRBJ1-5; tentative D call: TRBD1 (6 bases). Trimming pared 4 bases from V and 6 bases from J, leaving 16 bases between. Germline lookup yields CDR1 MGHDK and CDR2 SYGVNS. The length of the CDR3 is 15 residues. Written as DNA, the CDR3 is TGTGCCAGCAGTGGAAGCAGGGGTTGGGGTCAGCCCCAGCATTTT. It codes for CASSGSRGWGQPQHF.

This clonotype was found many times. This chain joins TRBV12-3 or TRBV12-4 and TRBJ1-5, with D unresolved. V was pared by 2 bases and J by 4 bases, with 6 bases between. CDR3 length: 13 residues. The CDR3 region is CASSLSENQPQHF. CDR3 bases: TGTGCCAGCAGTTTAAGCGAGAATCAGCCCCAGCATTTT.

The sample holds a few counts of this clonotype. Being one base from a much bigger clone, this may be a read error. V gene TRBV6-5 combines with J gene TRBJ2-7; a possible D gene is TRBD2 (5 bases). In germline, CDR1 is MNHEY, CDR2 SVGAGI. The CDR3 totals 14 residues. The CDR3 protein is CASNYSEDSYEQYF. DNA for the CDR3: TGTGCCAGCAATTACTCGGAGGATTCCTACGAGCAGTACTTC.

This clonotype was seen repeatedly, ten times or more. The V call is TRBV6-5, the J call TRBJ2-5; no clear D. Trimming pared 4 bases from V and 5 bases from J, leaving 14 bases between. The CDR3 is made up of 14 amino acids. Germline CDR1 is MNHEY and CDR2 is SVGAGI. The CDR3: CASSFGQTSETQYF. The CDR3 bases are TGTGCCAGCAGTTTTGGGCAGACTTCGGAGACCCAGTACTTC.

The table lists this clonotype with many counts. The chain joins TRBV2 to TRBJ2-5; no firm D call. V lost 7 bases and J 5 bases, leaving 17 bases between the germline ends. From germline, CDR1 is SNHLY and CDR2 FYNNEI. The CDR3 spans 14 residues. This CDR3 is CASTTPRPGETQYF. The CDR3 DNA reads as TGTGCCAGCACGACGCCCCGCCCTGGGGAGACCCAGTACTTC. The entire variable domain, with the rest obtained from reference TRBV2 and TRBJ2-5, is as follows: EPEVTQTPSHQVTQMGQEVILRCVPISNHLYFYWYRQILGQKVEFLVSFYNNEISEKSEIFDDQFSVERPDGSNFTLKIRSTKLEDSAMYFCASTTPRPGETQYFGPGTRLLVL.

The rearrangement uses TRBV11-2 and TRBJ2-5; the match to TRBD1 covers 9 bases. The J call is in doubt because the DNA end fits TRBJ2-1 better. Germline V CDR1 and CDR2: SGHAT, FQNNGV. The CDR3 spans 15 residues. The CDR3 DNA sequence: TGTGCCAGCAGCTTAGGGGACAGGGACCAAGAGACCCAGTTCTTC. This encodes CASSLGDRDQETQFF.

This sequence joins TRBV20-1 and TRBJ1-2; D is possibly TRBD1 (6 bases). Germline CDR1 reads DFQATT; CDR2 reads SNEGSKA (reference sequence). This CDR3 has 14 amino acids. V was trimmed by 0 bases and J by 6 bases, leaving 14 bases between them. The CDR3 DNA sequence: TGCAGTGCTAGAGACTCCACAGGGAAAGATGGCTACACCTTC. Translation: CSARDSTGKDGYTF.

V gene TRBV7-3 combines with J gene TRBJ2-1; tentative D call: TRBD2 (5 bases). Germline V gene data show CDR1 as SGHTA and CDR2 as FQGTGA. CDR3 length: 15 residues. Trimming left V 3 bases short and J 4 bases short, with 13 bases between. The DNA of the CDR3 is TGTGCCAGCAGCTTGCATAGTGGAGGATACAATGAGCAGTTCTTC. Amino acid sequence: CASSLHSGGYNEQFF.

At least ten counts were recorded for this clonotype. Here the CDR3 reads CASSYSGTNEQFF. Here the CDR3 DNA reads TGTGCCAGCAGTTACTCGGGGACCAATGAGCAGTTCTTC. The chain uses TRBV6-2 or TRBV6-3 and TRBJ2-1; D possibly uses TRBD1 or TRBD2 (5 bases each). The CDR3 length is 13 residues. Trimming shortened V by 0 bases and J by 6 bases, and 6 bases separated the two germline ends. Germline lookup yields CDR1 MNHEY and CDR2 SVGEGT.

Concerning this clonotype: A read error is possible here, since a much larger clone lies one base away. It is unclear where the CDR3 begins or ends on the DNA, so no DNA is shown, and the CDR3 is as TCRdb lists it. Here the CDR3 reads CARSFGPGRYEQYF. This sequence joins TRBV7-8 and TRBJ2-4; the table's D call TRBD2 went unverified against the DNA. Including both end residues, the CDR3 is 14 amino acids long. Germline CDR1 and CDR2: SGHVS and FQNEAQ.

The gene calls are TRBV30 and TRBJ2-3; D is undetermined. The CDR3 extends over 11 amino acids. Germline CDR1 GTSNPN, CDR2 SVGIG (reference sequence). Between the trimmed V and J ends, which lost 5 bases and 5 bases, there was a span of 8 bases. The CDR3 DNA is TGTGCCTGGTCTCCCCGAGATACGCAGTATTTT. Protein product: CAWSPRDTQYF.

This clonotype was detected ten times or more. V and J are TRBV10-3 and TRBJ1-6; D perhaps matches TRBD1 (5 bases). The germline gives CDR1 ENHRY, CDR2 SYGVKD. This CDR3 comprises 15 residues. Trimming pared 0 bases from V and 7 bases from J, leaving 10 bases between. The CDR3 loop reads CAISESSGHNSPLHF. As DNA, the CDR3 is TGTGCCATCAGTGAGTCGTCAGGGCACAATTCACCCCTCCACTTT.

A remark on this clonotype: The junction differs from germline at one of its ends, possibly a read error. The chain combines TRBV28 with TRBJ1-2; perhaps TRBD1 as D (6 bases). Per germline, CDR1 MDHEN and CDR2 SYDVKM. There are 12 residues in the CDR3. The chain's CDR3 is CDSSVTGRGYTF. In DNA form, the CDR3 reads TGTGACAGCAGTGTGACAGGTCGAGGTTACACCTTC.

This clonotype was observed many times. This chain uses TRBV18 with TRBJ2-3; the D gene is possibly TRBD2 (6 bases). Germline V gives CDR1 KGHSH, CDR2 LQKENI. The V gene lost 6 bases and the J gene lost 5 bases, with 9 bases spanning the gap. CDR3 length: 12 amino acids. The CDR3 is CASSTTRDTQYF. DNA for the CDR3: TGTGCCAGCTCGACGACTAGAGATACGCAGTATTTT.

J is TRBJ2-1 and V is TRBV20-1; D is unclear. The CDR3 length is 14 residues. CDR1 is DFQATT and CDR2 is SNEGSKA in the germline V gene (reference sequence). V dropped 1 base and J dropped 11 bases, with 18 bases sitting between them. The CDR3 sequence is CSARVPRGYYKQFF. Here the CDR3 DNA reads TGCAGTGCTAGAGTACCGCGAGGATACTACAAGCAGTTCTTC.

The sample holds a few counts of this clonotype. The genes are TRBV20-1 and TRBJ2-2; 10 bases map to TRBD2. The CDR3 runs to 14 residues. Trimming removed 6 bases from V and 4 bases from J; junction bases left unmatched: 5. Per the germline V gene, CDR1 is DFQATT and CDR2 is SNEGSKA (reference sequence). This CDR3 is CSALAGGGTGELFF. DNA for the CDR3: TGCAGTGCCTTAGCGGGGGGTGGCACCGGGGAGCTGTTTTTT.

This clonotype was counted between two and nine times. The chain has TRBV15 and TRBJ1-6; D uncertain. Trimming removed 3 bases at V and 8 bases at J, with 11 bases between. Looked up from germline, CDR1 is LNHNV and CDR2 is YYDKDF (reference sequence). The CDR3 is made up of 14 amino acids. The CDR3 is CATSSRAQDSPLHF. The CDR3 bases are TGTGCCACCAGCAGCCGGGCTCAAGATTCACCCCTCCACTTT.

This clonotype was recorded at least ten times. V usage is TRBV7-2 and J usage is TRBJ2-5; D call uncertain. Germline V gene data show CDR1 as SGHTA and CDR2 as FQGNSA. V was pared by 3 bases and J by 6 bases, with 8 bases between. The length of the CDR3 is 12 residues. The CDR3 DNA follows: TGTGCCAGCAGCTTTAGTCCCAAGACCCAGTACTTC. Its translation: CASSFSPKTQYF.

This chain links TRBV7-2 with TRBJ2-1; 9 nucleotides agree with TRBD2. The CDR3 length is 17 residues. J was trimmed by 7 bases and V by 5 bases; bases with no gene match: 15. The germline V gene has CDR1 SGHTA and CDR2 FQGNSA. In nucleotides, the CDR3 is TGTGCCAGCAGCCCGCCTTTCGGGCGGGGGGGCTCGAATGAGCAGTTCTTC. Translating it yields CASSPPFGRGGSNEQFF. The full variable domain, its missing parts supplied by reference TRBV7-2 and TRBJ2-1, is GAGVSQSPSNKVTEKGKDVELRCDPISGHTALYWYRQSLGQGLEFLIYFQGNSAPDKSGLPSDRFSAERTGGSVSTLTIQRTQQEDSAVYLCASSPPFGRGGSNEQFFGPGTRLTVL.

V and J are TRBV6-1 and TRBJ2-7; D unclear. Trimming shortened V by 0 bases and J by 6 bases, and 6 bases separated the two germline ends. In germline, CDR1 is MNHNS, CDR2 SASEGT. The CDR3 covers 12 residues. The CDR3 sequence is CASSEADVEQYF. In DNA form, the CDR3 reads TGTGCCAGCAGTGAAGCTGACGTCGAGCAGTACTTC.

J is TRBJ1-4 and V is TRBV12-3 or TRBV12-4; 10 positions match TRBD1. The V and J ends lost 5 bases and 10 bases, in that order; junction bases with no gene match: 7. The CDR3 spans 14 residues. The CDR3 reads CASSPFGQGGKLFF. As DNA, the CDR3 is TGTGCCAGCAGTCCATTCGGACAGGGGGGAAAACTGTTTTTT.

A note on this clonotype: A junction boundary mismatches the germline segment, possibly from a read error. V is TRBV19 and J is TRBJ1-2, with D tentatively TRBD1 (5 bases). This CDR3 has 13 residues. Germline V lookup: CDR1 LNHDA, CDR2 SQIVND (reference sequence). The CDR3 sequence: CASSPEGYYGHTF. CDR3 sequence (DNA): TGTGCCAGTAGTCCTGAGGGGTACTATGGCCACACCTTC. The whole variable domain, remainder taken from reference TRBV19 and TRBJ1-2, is DGGITQSPKYLFRKEGQNVTLSCEQNLNHDAMYWYRQDPGQGLRLIYYSQIVNDFQKGDIAEGYSVSREKKESFPLTVTSAQKNPTAFYLCASSPEGYYGHTFGSGTRLTVV.

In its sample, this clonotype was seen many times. CDR3 nucleotide sequence: TGCGCCAGCAGCTTGGCGACAGCAACTAATGAAAAACTGTTTTTT. Encoded protein: CASSLATATNEKLFF. The rearrangement links TRBV5-1 to TRBJ1-4; D may be TRBD1 (5 bases). CDR1 and CDR2 from the germline V gene are SGHRS and YFSETQ. This CDR3 comprises 15 residues. With 0 bases removed from V and 0 bases from J, the gap between germline ends came to 6 bases.